The text below deals with one T cell receptor beta chain. This sample is part of a study of blood T cell repertoires in COVID-19. Study-wide context: The origin of the acute and convalescent COVID-19 samples was the United States, Italy and Spain. The cDNA or gDNA used as material had been derived from T cells, B-cell-depleted T cells, or PBMCs.

In the authors' methods: From reference gene primer amplification, estimates of nucleated cell counts were derived. Here immunoSEQ multiplex PCR was the method, and the copy in TCRdb shows in-frame clones only, minus some. The V and J calls and clone size come from that table; D and trimming were worked out from the DNA. The sample holds about 150,000 clones, 75% to 90% seen once. Source material: peripheral blood. This TCR came from a man aged 55 to 70 with active or convalescent COVID-19.

CDR3 nucleotides: TGTGCCAGCAGCTGGACAGGGGGCTCGAAGCCCCAGCATTTT. Protein product: CASSWTGGSKPQHF. The chain combines TRBV5-5 with TRBJ1-5, with 11 bases lining up with TRBD1. Trimming at V came to 3 bases and at J to 8 bases, leaving 4 bases not matched to a gene. This CDR3 region has 14 residues. Germline V gives CDR1 SGHKS, CDR2 YYEKEE (reference sequence).